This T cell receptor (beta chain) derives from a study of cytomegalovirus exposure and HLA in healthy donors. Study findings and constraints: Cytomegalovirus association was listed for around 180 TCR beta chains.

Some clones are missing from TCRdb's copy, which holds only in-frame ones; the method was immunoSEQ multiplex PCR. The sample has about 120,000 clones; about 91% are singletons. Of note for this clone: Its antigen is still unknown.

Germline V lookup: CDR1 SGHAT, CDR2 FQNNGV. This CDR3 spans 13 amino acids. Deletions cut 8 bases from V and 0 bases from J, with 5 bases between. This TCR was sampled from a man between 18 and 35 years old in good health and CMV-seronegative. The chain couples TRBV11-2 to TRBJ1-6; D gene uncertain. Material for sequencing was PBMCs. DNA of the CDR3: TGTGCCAGCCGGGACTCCTATAATTCACCCCTCCACTTT. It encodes CASRDSYNSPLHF.